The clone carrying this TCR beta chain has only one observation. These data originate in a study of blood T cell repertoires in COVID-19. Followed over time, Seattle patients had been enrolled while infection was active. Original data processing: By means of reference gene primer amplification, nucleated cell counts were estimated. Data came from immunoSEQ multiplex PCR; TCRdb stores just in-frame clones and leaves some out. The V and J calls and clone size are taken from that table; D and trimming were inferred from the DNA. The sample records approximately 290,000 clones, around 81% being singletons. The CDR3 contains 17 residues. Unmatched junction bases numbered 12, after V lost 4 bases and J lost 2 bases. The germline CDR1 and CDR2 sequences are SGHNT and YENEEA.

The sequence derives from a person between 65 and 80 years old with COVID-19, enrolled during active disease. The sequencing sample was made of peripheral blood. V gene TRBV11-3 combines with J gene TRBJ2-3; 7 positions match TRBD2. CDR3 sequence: CASSSASVAGVTDTQYF. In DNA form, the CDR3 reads TGTGCCAGCAGCTCGGCCTCAGTGGCGGGGGTCACAGATACGCAGTATTTT.